This TCR beta chain was recorded in a study of blood T cell repertoires in COVID-19. Study background: Donors in the United States, Italy and Spain gave samples during acute or convalescent COVID-19.

This CDR3 has 16 amino acids. CDR1 is MDHEN and CDR2 is SYDVKM in the germline V gene. Trimming took 4 bases from V and 1 from J; bases not matched to a gene: 5. Per the original methods: The assay estimated nucleated cells by amplifying reference gene primers. Here immunoSEQ multiplex PCR was the method, and the copy in TCRdb shows in-frame clones only, minus some. V and J calls and clone size are those listed in that table; D and trimming were worked out from the DNA. This table has about 87,000 clones, approximately 80% appearing once. The sequenced sample was peripheral blood. The origin of this receptor is a woman between 70 and 85 years old with acute or convalescent COVID-19. The rearrangement joins TRBV28 to TRBJ2-2, with 8 bases fitting TRBD1. CDR3 bases: TGTGCCAGCAGTTCCACCGGGACAGGGAACACCGGGGAGCTGTTTTTT. Translation gives CASSSTGTGNTGELFF.